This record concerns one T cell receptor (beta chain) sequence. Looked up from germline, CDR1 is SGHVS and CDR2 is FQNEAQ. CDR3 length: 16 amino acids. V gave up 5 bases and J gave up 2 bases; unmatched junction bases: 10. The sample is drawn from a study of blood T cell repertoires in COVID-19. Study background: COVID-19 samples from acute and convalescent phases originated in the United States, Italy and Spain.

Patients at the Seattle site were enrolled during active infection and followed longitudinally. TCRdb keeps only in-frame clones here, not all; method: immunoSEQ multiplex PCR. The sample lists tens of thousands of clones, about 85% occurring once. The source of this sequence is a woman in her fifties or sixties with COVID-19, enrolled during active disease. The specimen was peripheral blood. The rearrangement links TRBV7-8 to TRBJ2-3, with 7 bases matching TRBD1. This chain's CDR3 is CASSLLSGQDTDTQYF. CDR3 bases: TGTGCCAGCAGCCTTTTGTCCGGACAGGACACAGATACGCAGTATTTT.